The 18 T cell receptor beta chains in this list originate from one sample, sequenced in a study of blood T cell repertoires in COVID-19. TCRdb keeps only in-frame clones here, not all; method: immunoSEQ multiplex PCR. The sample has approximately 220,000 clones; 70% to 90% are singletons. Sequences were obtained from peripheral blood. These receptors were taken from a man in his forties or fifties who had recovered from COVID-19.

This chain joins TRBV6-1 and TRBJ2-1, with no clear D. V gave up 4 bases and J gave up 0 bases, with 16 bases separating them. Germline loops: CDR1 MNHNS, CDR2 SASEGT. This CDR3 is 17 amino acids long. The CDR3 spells CASSVKPLPYSYNEQFF. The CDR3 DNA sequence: TGTGCCAGCAGTGTAAAACCACTTCCCTACTCCTACAATGAGCAGTTCTTC.

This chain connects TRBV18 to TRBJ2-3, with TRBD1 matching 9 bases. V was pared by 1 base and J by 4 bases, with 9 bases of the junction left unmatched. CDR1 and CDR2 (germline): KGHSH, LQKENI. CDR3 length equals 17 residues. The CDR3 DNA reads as TGTGCCAGCTCACCACTTAGGACAGGGGCCGGGGCAGATACGCAGTATTTT. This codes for CASSPLRTGAGADTQYF. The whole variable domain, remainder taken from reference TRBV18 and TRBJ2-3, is NAGVMQNPRHLVRRRGQEARLRCSPMKGHSHVYWYRQLPEEGLKFMVYLQKENIIDESGMPKERFSAEFPKEGPSILRIQQVVRGDSAAYFCASSPLRTGAGADTQYFGPGTRLTVL.

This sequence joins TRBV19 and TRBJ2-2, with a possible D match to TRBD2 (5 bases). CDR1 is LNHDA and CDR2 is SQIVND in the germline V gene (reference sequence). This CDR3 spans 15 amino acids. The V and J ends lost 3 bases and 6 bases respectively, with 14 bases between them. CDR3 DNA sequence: TGTGCCAGTAGTATTGGGCCGTACGGGGCCGGGGAGCTGTTTTTT. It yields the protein CASSIGPYGAGELFF.

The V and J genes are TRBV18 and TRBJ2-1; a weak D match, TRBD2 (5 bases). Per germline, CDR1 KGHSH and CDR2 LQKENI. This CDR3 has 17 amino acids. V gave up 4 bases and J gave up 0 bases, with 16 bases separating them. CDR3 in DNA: TGTGCCAGCTCACATTCCTGGGTTACTAGCTCCTACAATGAGCAGTTCTTC. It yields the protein CASSHSWVTSSYNEQFF. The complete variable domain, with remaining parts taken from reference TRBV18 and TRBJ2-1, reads NAGVMQNPRHLVRRRGQEARLRCSPMKGHSHVYWYRQLPEEGLKFMVYLQKENIIDESGMPKERFSAEFPKEGPSILRIQQVVRGDSAAYFCASSHSWVTSSYNEQFFGPGTRLTVL.

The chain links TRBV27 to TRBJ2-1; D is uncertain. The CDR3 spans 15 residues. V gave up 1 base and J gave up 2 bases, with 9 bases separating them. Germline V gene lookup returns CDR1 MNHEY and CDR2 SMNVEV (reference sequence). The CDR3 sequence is CASSLWRGTYNEQFF. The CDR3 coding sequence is TGTGCCAGCAGTTTATGGCGCGGTACCTACAATGAGCAGTTCTTC.

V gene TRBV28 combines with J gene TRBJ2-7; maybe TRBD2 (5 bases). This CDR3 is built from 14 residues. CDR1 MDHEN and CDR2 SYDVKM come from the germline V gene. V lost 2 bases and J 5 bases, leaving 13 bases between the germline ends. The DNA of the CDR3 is TGTGCCAGCAGTTTAGGTGGGAGTGTGAACGAGCAGTACTTC. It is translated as CASSLGGSVNEQYF. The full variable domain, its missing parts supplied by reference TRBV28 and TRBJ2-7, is DVKVTQSSRYLVKRTGEKVFLECVQDMDHENMFWYRQDPGLGLRLIYFSYDVKMKEKGDIPEGYSVSREKKERFSLILESASTNQTSMYLCASSLGGSVNEQYFGPGTRLTVT.

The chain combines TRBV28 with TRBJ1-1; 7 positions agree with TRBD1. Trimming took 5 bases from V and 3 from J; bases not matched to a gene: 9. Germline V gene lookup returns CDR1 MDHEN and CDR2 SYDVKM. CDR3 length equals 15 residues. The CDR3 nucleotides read TGTGCCAGCAGTGCGAAATACACAGGGGACACTGAAGCTTTCTTT. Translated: CASSAKYTGDTEAFF.

The CDR3 is CASSQGVFGNQPQHF. The CDR3 nucleotides read TGTGCCAGCAGTCAGGGGGTTTTCGGCAATCAGCCCCAGCATTTT. The rearrangement links TRBV28 to TRBJ1-5, with 7 bases matching TRBD1. The CDR3 totals 15 residues. The V gene's germline CDR1 is MDHEN and CDR2 SYDVKM. J gave up 2 bases and V 5 bases, and 6 bases lay outside the gene matches.

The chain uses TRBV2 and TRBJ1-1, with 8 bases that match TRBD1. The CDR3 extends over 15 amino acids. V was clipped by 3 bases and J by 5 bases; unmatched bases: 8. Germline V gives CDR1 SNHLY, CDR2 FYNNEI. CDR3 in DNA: TGTGCCAGCAGTGATCAAGGACAGGGAGGAACTGAAGCTTTCTTT. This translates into CASSDQGQGGTEAFF.

Here the CDR3 DNA reads TGTGCCAGCAGCTTAGTGACAGCCTCAAATTCACCCCTCCACTTT. The encoded protein is CASSLVTASNSPLHF. The chain recombines TRBV11-2 with TRBJ1-6; TRBD1 is a possible D gene (5 bases). Looked up from germline, CDR1 is SGHAT and CDR2 is FQNNGV. V was shortened by 1 base and J by 7 bases, with 11 bases between the two germline ends. The CDR3 runs 15 residues. The entire variable domain, with the rest obtained from reference TRBV11-2 and TRBJ1-6, is as follows: EAGVAQSPRYKIIEKRQSVAFWCNPISGHATLYWYQQILGQGPKLLIQFQNNGVVDDSQLPKDRFSAERLKGVDSTLKIQPAKLEDSAVYLCASSLVTASNSPLHFGNGTRLTVT.

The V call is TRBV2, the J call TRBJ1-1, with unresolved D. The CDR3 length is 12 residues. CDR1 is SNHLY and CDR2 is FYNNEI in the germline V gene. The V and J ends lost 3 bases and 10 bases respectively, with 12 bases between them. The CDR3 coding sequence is TGTGCCAGCAGTGAGCGGGAGGCCTCAGCTTTCTTT. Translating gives CASSEREASAFF.

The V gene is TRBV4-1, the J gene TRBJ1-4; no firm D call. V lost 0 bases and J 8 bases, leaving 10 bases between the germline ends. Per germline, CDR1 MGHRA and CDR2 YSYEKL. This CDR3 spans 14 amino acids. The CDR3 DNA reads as TGCGCCAGCAGCCAAGATAGGCATAGCGAAAAACTGTTTTTT. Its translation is CASSQDRHSEKLFF.

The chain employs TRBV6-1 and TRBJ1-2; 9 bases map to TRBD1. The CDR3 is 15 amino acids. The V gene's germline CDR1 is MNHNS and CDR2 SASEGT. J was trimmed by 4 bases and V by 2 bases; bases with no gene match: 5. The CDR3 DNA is TGTGCCAGCAGTGAAACACAGGGGGCCTCCTATGGCTACACCTTC. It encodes CASSETQGASYGYTF.

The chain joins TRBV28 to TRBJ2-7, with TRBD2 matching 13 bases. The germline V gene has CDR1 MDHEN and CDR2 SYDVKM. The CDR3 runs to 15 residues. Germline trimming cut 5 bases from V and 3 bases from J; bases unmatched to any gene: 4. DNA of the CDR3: TGTGCCAGCAGTCAGCGGACTAGCGGGGGCTACGAGCAGTACTTC. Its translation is CASSQRTSGGYEQYF.

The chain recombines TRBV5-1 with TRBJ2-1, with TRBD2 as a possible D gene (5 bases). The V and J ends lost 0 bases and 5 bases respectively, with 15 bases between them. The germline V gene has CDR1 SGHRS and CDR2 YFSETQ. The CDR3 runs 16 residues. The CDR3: CASSLVVGSGNNEQFF. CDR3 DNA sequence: TGCGCCAGCAGCTTGGTCGTGGGGAGCGGAAACAATGAGCAGTTCTTC. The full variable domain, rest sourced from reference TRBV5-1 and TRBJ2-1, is KAGVTQTPRYLIKTRGQQVTLSCSPISGHRSVSWYQQTPGQGLQFLFEYFSETQRNKGNFPGRFSGRQFSNSRSEMNVSTLELGDSALYLCASSLVVGSGNNEQFFGPGTRLTVL.

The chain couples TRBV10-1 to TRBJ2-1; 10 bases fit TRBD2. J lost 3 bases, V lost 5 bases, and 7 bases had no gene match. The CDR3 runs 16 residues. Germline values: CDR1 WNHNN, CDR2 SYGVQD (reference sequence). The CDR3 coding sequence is TGCGCCAGCAGTTCCACAGCGGGGGGGATCTACAATGAGCAGTTCTTC. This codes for CASSSTAGGIYNEQFF.

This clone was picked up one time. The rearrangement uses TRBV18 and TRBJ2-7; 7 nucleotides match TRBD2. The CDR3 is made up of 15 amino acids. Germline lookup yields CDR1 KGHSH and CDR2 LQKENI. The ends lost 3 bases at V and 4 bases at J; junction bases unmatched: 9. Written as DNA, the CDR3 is TGTGCCAGCTCACCCTTCGGGACTAACCAATACGAGCAGTACTTC. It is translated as CASSPFGTNQYEQYF.

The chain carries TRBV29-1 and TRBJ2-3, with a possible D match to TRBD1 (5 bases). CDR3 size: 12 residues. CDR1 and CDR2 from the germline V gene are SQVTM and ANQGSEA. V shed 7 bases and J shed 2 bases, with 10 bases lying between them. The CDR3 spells CSAREDTDTQYF. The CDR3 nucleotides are TGCAGCGCCAGGGAAGACACAGATACGCAGTATTTT.